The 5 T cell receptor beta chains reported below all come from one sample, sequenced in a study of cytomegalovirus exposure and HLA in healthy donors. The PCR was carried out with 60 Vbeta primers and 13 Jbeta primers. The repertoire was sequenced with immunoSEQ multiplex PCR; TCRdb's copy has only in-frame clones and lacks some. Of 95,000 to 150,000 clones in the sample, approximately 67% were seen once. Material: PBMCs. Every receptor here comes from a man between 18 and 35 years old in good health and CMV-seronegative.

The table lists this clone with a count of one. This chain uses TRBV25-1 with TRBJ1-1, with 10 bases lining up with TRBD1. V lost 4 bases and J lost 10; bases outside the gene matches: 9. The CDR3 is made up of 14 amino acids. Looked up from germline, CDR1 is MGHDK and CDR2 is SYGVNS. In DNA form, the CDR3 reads TGTGCCAGCAGTGCCTCCGACAGGGGGCGGGTAGCTTTCTTT. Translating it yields CASSASDRGRVAFF.

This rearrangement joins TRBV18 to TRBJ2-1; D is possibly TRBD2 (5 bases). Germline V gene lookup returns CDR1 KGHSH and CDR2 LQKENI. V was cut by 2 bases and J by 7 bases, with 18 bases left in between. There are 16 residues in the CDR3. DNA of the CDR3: TGTGCCAGCTCACCAGAAATCCTAGCTGGGTGGAATGAGCAGTTCTTC. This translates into CASSPEILAGWNEQFF. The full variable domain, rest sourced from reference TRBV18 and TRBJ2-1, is NAGVMQNPRHLVRRRGQEARLRCSPMKGHSHVYWYRQLPEEGLKFMVYLQKENIIDESGMPKERFSAEFPKEGPSILRIQQVVRGDSAAYFCASSPEILAGWNEQFFGPGTRLTVL.

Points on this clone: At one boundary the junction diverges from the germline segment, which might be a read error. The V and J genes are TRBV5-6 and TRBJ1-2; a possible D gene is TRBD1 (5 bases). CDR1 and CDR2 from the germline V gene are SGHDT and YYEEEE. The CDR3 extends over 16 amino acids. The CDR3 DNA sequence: TGTGCCAGCAGCCCCTACCATCCGGACAAGGAATATGGCTACCCCTTC. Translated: CASSPYHPDKEYGYPF.

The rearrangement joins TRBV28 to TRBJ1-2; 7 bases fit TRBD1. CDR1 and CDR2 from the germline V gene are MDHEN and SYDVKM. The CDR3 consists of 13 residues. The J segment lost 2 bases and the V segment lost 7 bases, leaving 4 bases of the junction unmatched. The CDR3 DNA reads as TGTGCCAGCAACCTGGACAGGAACTATGGCTACACCTTC. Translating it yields CASNLDRNYGYTF.

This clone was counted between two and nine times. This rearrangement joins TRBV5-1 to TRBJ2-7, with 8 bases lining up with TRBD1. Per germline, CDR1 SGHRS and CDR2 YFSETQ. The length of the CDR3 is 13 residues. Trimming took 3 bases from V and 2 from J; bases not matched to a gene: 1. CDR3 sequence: CASSSTGAYEQYF. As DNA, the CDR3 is TGCGCCAGCAGCTCGACAGGGGCCTACGAGCAGTACTTC.